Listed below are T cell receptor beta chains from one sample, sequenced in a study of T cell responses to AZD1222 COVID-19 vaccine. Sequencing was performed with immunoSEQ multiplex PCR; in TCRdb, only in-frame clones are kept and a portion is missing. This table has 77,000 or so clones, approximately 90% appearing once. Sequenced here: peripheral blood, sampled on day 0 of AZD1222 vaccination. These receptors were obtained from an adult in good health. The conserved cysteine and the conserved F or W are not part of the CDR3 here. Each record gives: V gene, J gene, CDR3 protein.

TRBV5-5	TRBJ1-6	ASSLDSWESGNSPLH
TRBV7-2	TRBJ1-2	ASSSDRGDGYT
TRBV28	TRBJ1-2	ASKSGVFNYGYT
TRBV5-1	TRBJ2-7	ASSLTGTGITYEQY
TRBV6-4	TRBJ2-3	ASSDSPSWGDTQY
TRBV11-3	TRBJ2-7	ASSLDRGRDYEQY
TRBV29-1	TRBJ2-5	SVQTPGQLQETQY
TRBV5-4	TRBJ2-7	ASSLERGSSYEQY
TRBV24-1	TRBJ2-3	ATSDLWGGTDTQY
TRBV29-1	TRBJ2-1	SVVGHKNYNEQF